One sample yielded the 32 T cell receptor beta chains listed below, sequenced in a study of shared clonotypes between healthy human individuals. Some clones are missing from TCRdb's copy, which holds only in-frame ones; the method was immunoSEQ multiplex PCR. This sample has some 2,000,000 clones; approximately 96% occur once, and the top ten carry approximately 0.13%. Material: naive CD4+ T cells sorted from blood. Subset reported: CD45RA+ positively selected. These receptor sequences come from a man aged 18 to 29 in good health.

Comments on this clone: Other DNA sequences in the sample encode the same CDR3. The rearrangement uses TRBV5-1 and TRBJ2-3; TRBD2 might be the D (6 bases). The CDR3 has 14 residues. Trimming left V 5 bases short and J 0 bases short, with 10 bases between. Per the germline V gene, CDR1 is SGHRS and CDR2 is YFSETQ. The CDR3 DNA reads TGCGCCAGCAGTTGGGGGGAGAGCACAGATACGCAGTATTTT. This codes for CASSWGESTDTQYF. The full variable domain, its missing parts supplied by reference TRBV5-1 and TRBJ2-3, is KAGVTQTPRYLIKTRGQQVTLSCSPISGHRSVSWYQQTPGQGLQFLFEYFSETQRNKGNFPGRFSGRQFSNSRSEMNVSTLELGDSALYLCASSWGESTDTQYFGPGTRLTVL.

This clone has a single count. This sequence joins TRBV6-1 and TRBJ2-1; D is possibly TRBD2 (8 bases). This CDR3 is built from 13 residues. CDR1 is MNHNS, CDR2 SASEGT, per germline. Trimming cost V 8 bases and J 8 bases, with 16 bases left between them. The CDR3 DNA reads as TGTGCCAGCCGGGAGGGGGCGAGGGATGAGCAGTTCTTC. Translation: CASREGARDEQFF.

This chain links TRBV27 with TRBJ1-5; D remains unclear. Trimming pared 8 bases from V and 9 bases from J, leaving 17 bases between. Germline V gene data show CDR1 as MNHEY and CDR2 as SMNVEV (reference sequence). The CDR3 extends over 13 amino acids. The CDR3 region has the DNA TGTGCCAGCCAAGAAGGGATTGTTGGGCCCCAGCATTTT. As protein: CASQEGIVGPQHF.

The CDR3 loop reads CASSETRPEGAPLHF. For the CDR3, the DNA is TGTGCCAGCAGTGAAACTCGCCCGGAAGGAGCACCCCTCCACTTT. This rearrangement joins TRBV6-1 to TRBJ1-6; no clear D. This CDR3 spans 15 amino acids. CDR1 MNHNS and CDR2 SASEGT come from the germline V gene. Trimming shortened V by 2 bases and J by 11 bases, and 16 bases separated the two germline ends.

V and J are TRBV19 and TRBJ1-4; D might be TRBD1 (5 bases). The CDR3 runs to 14 residues. Germline values: CDR1 LNHDA, CDR2 SQIVND (reference sequence). The ends were cut back, 3 bases at V and 8 bases at J, with 13 bases in the middle. CDR3 nucleotides: TGTGCCAGTAGTATGGGCATCCCAGGGGAAAAACTGTTTTTT. Translation: CASSMGIPGEKLFF.

The gene calls are TRBV11-2 and TRBJ2-7; 8 bases fit TRBD1. In germline, CDR1 is SGHAT, CDR2 FQNNGV. The junction had 14 bases not matched to a gene; V was cut back by 7 bases and J by 6 bases. CDR3 length: 15 residues. As DNA, the CDR3 is TGTGCCAGCACCGGACAGGGACTGGGACGGGGCGAGCAGTACTTC. Translated, it gives CASTGQGLGRGEQYF.

As to this clone: Other DNA sequences in the same sample also yield this CDR3. The chain has TRBV7-2 and TRBJ2-7; 7 nucleotides agree with TRBD2. The germline gives CDR1 SGHTA, CDR2 FQGNSA. V was pared by 0 bases and J by 3 bases, with 2 bases of the junction left unmatched. This CDR3 comprises 14 residues. As DNA, the CDR3 is TGTGCCAGCAGCTTAGCCGGACTAGGCTACGAGCAGTACTTC. Residues: CASSLAGLGYEQYF.

The chain employs TRBV9 and TRBJ2-7; perhaps D is TRBD1 or TRBD2 (5 bases each). Trimming left V 2 bases short and J 0 bases short, with 12 bases between. Germline-derived CDR1 and CDR2 are SGDLS and YYNGEE. The CDR3 covers 15 residues. The CDR3: CASSVHGANSYEQYF. Written as DNA, the CDR3 is TGTGCCAGCAGCGTTCACGGGGCCAACTCCTACGAGCAGTACTTC.

V gene TRBV5-4 combines with J gene TRBJ2-2, with 7 positions matching TRBD1. Germline V gives CDR1 SGHNT, CDR2 YYREEE (reference sequence). This CDR3 has 16 amino acids. Trimming at V came to 0 bases and at J to 2 bases, leaving 4 bases not matched to a gene. CDR3 protein: CASSLAGGKNTGELFF. The CDR3 nucleotides read TGTGCCAGCAGCTTGGCAGGGGGAAAAAACACCGGGGAGCTGTTTTTT.

CDR3 in amino acids: CASRQGSYGYTF. The DNA of the CDR3 is TGTGCCAGCAGGCAGGGGTCGTATGGCTACACCTTC. The chain combines TRBV2 with TRBJ1-2; TRBD1 might be the D (6 bases). The germline V gene encodes CDR1 SNHLY and CDR2 FYNNEI. The CDR3 is 12 amino acids. Between the trimmed V and J ends, which lost 6 bases and 5 bases, there was a span of 10 bases.

The chain uses TRBV30 and TRBJ1-6, with 8 positions matching TRBD1. The CDR3 is 16 residues long. Trimming cost V 4 bases and J 14 bases; bases outside gene matches: 19. Germline loops: CDR1 GTSNPN, CDR2 SVGIG (reference sequence). The CDR3, as DNA: TGTGCCTGGACCGAACGGAGGGACAGGTCTATTGGCACCCTCCACTTT. Translation: CAWTERRDRSIGTLHF.

This chain uses TRBV5-1 with TRBJ2-1; D tentatively fits TRBD1 or TRBD2 (5 bases each). Germline assignment: CDR1 SGHRS and CDR2 YFSETQ. CDR3 length: 15 amino acids. V shed 7 bases and J shed 8 bases, with 22 bases lying between them. This CDR3 reads CASATEGTVGDEQFF. Here the CDR3 DNA reads TGCGCCAGCGCGACGGAAGGGACCGTTGGGGATGAGCAGTTCTTC.

CDR3 nucleotides: TGTGCCAGCAGCTTAGGCCTTACTAGCGGGTCTCACTTATCCTACGAGCAGTACTTC. As protein: CASSLGLTSGSHLSYEQYF. V gene TRBV13 combines with J gene TRBJ2-7; 9 positions agree with TRBD2. This CDR3 contains 19 residues. With 0 bases clipped from V and 1 base from J, the junction kept 13 bases outside the gene matches. The germline gives CDR1 PRHDT, CDR2 FYEKMQ (reference sequence).

This chain uses TRBV28 with TRBJ2-7, with 10 bases lining up with TRBD1. Germline-derived CDR1 and CDR2 are MDHEN and SYDVKM. The J segment lost 3 bases and the V segment lost 8 bases, leaving 7 bases of the junction unmatched. The CDR3 length is 14 residues. In DNA, the CDR3 is TGTGCCAGCTGGGCCGGGACAGGGGTCTACGAGCAGTACTTC. Amino acid sequence: CASWAGTGVYEQYF.

Written as DNA, the CDR3 is TGTGCCATCAGTGAGCCGCCCTCTCACAATGAGCAGTTCTTC. Protein sequence: CAISEPPSHNEQFF. The V call is TRBV10-3, the J call TRBJ2-1; the D is unclear. This CDR3 has 14 residues. The V end lost 2 bases, the J end lost 5 bases, and 10 bases lay between the germline ends. Germline CDR1 is ENHRY and CDR2 is SYGVKD.

The chain joins TRBV6-1 to TRBJ1-5; D not certain. Germline lookup yields CDR1 MNHNS and CDR2 SASEGT. The V end lost 6 bases, the J end lost 3 bases, and 9 bases lay between the germline ends. This CDR3 has 13 amino acids. CDR3 DNA: TGTGCCAGCAGCGAATTTTACAATCAGCCCCAGCATTTT. Protein sequence: CASSEFYNQPQHF.

This clone occurred once. CDR3 in amino acids: CAWSVVGIAKNIQYF. The CDR3 nucleotides read TGTGCCTGGAGTGTCGTTGGAATCGCCAAAAACATTCAGTACTTC. V usage is TRBV30 and J usage is TRBJ2-4; unclear D gene. The V end lost 0 bases, the J end lost 1 base, and 10 bases lay between the germline ends. This CDR3 region has 15 residues. Germline lookup yields CDR1 GTSNPN and CDR2 SVGIG (reference sequence).

This clone was seen a single time. The chain couples TRBV28 to TRBJ2-2; no firm D call. Trimming left V 3 bases short and J 0 bases short, with 5 bases between. Per germline, CDR1 MDHEN and CDR2 SYDVKM. This CDR3 spans 14 amino acids. CDR3 residues: CASSFITNTGELFF. The DNA of the CDR3 is TGTGCCAGCAGTTTCATAACGAACACCGGGGAGCTGTTTTTT.

J is TRBJ2-1 and V is TRBV30, with 13 bases identical to TRBD2. With 2 bases clipped from V and 10 bases from J, the junction kept 11 bases outside the gene matches. The germline CDR1 and CDR2 sequences are GTSNPN and SVGIG (reference sequence). The CDR3 length is 16 residues. Written as DNA, the CDR3 is TGTGCCTGGAGTACAGGACTAGCGGGAGTGAGGGAGGAGCAGTTCTTC. Its translation: CAWSTGLAGVREEQFF. The full variable domain, in which reference TRBV30 and TRBJ2-1 provide the parts outside the CDR3, is SQTIHQWPATLVQPVGSPLSLECTVEGTSNPNLYWYRQAAGRGLQLLFYSVGIGQISSEVPQNLSASRPQDRQFILSSKKLLLSDSGFYLCAWSTGLAGVREEQFFGPGTRLTVL.

With regard to this clone: The junction does not match germline at one end; this may be a read error. The chain has TRBV7-6 and TRBJ1-2; D is possibly TRBD1 (5 bases). Germline loops: CDR1 SGHVS, CDR2 FNYEAQ. CDR3 length equals 15 residues. The chain's CDR3 is CASSLAGIPDYGYTF. CDR3 coding DNA: TGTGCCAGCAGCCTAGCAGGGATCCCTGACTATGGCTACACCTTC.

The chain couples TRBV18 to TRBJ2-7; TRBD2 agrees at 7 bases. The CDR3 has 14 amino acids. V shed 3 bases and J 3 bases; nucleotides not matched to a gene: 5. The germline V gene has CDR1 KGHSH and CDR2 LQKENI. The CDR3 is CASSPGGGNYEQYF. The CDR3 DNA follows: TGTGCCAGCTCACCTGGGGGAGGGAACTACGAGCAGTACTTC.

The chain uses TRBV5-8 and TRBJ2-7; 12 bases align to TRBD2. The germline CDR1 and CDR2 sequences are SGHTS and YDEGEE. The junction had 8 bases not matched to a gene; V was cut back by 4 bases and J by 3 bases. CDR3 size: 16 residues. DNA of the CDR3: TGTGCCAGCAGCCCCGCCCTAGCGGGAGGGAGCTACGAGCAGTACTTC. It specifies CASSPALAGGSYEQYF. Complete variable domain (other parts from reference TRBV5-8 and TRBJ2-7): EAGVTQSPTHLIKTRGQQATLRCSPISGHTSVYWYQQALGLGLQFLLWYDEGEERNRGNFPPRFSGRQFPNYSSELNVNALELEDSALYLCASSPALAGGSYEQYFGPGTRLTVT.

The V gene is TRBV21-1, the J gene TRBJ1-5; the table assigns TRBD1, which was not confirmed against the DNA. TRBV21-1 is listed as a pseudogene. This CDR3 has 13 residues. CDR3 bases: TGTGCCAGCAAACGGCCCAGGGATCAGCCCCAGCATTTT. This translates into CASKRPRDQPQHF.

This sequence joins TRBV11-2 and TRBJ2-5; maybe TRBD2 (7 bases). V lost 6 bases to trimming and J lost 2 bases, with 16 bases between them. CDR1 SGHAT and CDR2 FQNNGV come from the germline V gene. The CDR3 contains 15 residues. The CDR3 loop reads CASRLTGRGQETQYF. CDR3 sequence (DNA): TGTGCCAGCAGGTTAACAGGGAGGGGTCAAGAGACCCAGTACTTC.

The V call is TRBV28, the J call TRBJ1-3, with a possible D match to TRBD1 (6 bases). The length of the CDR3 is 15 residues. The ends were cut back, 3 bases at V and 1 base at J, with 10 bases in the middle. Germline CDR1 MDHEN, CDR2 SYDVKM. The CDR3 reads CASSFSGASGNTIYF. The CDR3 nucleotides read TGTGCCAGCAGTTTTTCGGGGGCGTCTGGAAACACCATATATTTT.

The chain couples TRBV27 to TRBJ2-3; TRBD1 or TRBD2 may be the D gene (7 bases each). Germline CDR1 MNHEY, CDR2 SMNVEV (reference sequence). Between the trimmed V and J ends, which lost 4 bases and 4 bases, there was a span of 15 bases. There are 15 residues in the CDR3. The chain's CDR3 is CASSSGGALADTQYF. Here the CDR3 DNA reads TGTGCCAGCAGTTCAGGGGGGGCGCTGGCAGATACGCAGTATTTT.

The chain recombines TRBV28 with TRBJ2-1, with 8 nucleotides matching TRBD1. J gave up 7 bases and V 8 bases, and 4 bases lay outside the gene matches. This CDR3 region has 12 residues. CDR1 and CDR2 (germline): MDHEN, SYDVKM. The CDR3 DNA reads as TGTGCCAGCCAGGACAGGGCAAATGAGCAGTTCTTC. Translated: CASQDRANEQFF.

The chain combines TRBV20-1 with TRBJ2-7; possible D gene TRBD2, 5 bases. The CDR3 spans 11 residues. V lost 7 bases to trimming and J lost 7 bases, with 14 bases between them. Germline values: CDR1 DFQATT, CDR2 SNEGSKA (reference sequence). The CDR3 region has the DNA TGCAGTGTAGCGCCGCCCGGGGAGCAGTACTTC. Translated, it gives CSVAPPGEQYF.

V usage is TRBV6-6 and J usage is TRBJ2-1; TRBD2 matches at 10 bases. V shed 5 bases, J shed 7 bases, and the junction held 8 bases outside the gene matches. This CDR3 is built from 15 residues. Germline CDR1 MNHNY, CDR2 SVGAGI (reference sequence). In DNA, the CDR3 is TGTGCCAGCAGTACACAGCGGGGGGGTGAAAATGAGCAGTTCTTC. Its translation: CASSTQRGGENEQFF.

V gene TRBV12-5 combines with J gene TRBJ2-2; TRBD2 is a possible D gene (6 bases). Germline V gives CDR1 LGHNT, CDR2 FRNRAP. This CDR3 has 13 residues. Between the trimmed V and J ends, which lost 11 bases and 8 bases, there was a span of 18 bases. CDR3 nucleotides: TGTGCTGCGGGGCTAGCTGGGACTGGGGAGCTGTTTTTT. This codes for CAAGLAGTGELFF.

The chain links TRBV5-8 to TRBJ2-7, with D possibly matching TRBD1 (6 bases). The CDR3 length is 13 residues. The germline CDR1 and CDR2 sequences are SGHTS and YDEGEE. Trimming stripped 2 bases from V and 6 bases from J, with 12 bases between. This chain's CDR3 is CASSLQGFGEQYF. CDR3 in DNA: TGTGCCAGCAGCTTACAGGGATTCGGCGAGCAGTACTTC. The full variable domain, rest sourced from reference TRBV5-8 and TRBJ2-7, is EAGVTQSPTHLIKTRGQQATLRCSPISGHTSVYWYQQALGLGLQFLLWYDEGEERNRGNFPPRFSGRQFPNYSSELNVNALELEDSALYLCASSLQGFGEQYFGPGTRLTVT.

This clone was counted only a few times. The rearrangement uses TRBV7-2 and TRBJ2-7; TRBD2 might be the D (6 bases). V shed 3 bases and J shed 6 bases, with 12 bases lying between them. Germline CDR1 SGHTA, CDR2 FQGNSA. This CDR3 region has 13 residues. The CDR3 DNA reads TGTGCCAGCAGCTTGGGGGGTGCTAGCGAGCAGTACTTC. Translating gives CASSLGGASEQYF. Based on the CDR3 plus reference TRBV7-2 and TRBJ2-7, the full variable domain is GAGVSQSPSNKVTEKGKDVELRCDPISGHTALYWYRQSLGQGLEFLIYFQGNSAPDKSGLPSDRFSAERTGGSVSTLTIQRTQQEDSAVYLCASSLGGASEQYFGPGTRLTVT.